The clone carrying this T cell receptor (beta chain) occurred a few times. Its cognate antigen is unknown. Regions amplified from RNA transcripts were the TCR beta CDR3 regions. The HTBI set primed first-round TCR CDR3 RT-PCR. A single record per CDR3 protein comes from TCRdb applying MiXCR to the multiplex PCR reads. The top ten clones hold 11% of a sample with about 380,000 distinct CDR3 sequences, about 15% of them seen once. This sample is drawn from a study of T cells in Graves' hyperthyroidism and ophthalmopathy. The study, taken as a whole, reports: Ophthalmopathy onset followed model prediction by a median around 6.9 months.

The CDR3 runs 15 residues. In germline, CDR1 is SGHTA, CDR2 FQGNSA. V lost 5 bases and J lost 3; bases outside the gene matches: 4. What was sequenced was blood. The chain recombines TRBV7-2 with TRBJ1-4; TRBD1 agrees at 9 bases. The TCR sequence derives from a woman in her fifties or sixties with Graves' hyperthyroidism. The CDR3 DNA reads TGTGCCAGCAGCGCGCACAGGGGGCCTAATGAAAAACTGTTTTTT. It codes for CASSAHRGPNEKLFF.